This TCR beta chain was captured in a study of T cell clonality in common variable immunodeficiency. Study-wide results and limits: In common variable immunodeficiency, TCR beta chains reportedly carried fewer deletions and N-nucleotide insertions. CVID subjects showed higher TCRbeta clonality than healthy controls.

Equal genomic DNA amounts from CVID and control samples were sequenced. Profiling relied on immunoSEQ multiplex PCR, and the TCRdb table lists in-frame clones only, not all of them. The specimen has 25,000 to 35,000 clones, none found just once. The V gene's germline CDR1 is DFQATT and CDR2 SNEGSKA (reference sequence). Trimming at V came to 0 bases and at J to 5 bases, leaving 18 bases not matched to a gene. There are 18 residues in the CDR3. This clone was detected ten times or more. Antigen: not known. The read terminates 3 residues before the CDR3 end, so the remaining end is supplied by the germline J gene.

The V call is TRBV20-1, the J call TRBJ2-7; 8 bases align to TRBD1. This clonotype originated in a human donor with common variable immunodeficiency. Sequencing input: peripheral blood mononuclear cells. CDR3 residues: CSARETILGTGVPDEQYF. The covered CDR3 bases are TGCAGTGCTAGAGAAACTATCCTCGGGACAGGAGTCCCCGACGAG.